The table lists the clone carrying this TCR beta chain with a few counts. Sequencing was performed with immunoSEQ multiplex PCR; in TCRdb, only in-frame clones are kept and a portion is missing. The table shows hundreds of thousands of clones, with 88% occurring only once. This record belongs to a study of Ad26.COV2.S vaccination and SARS-CoV-2 variants. Study as a whole: A participant enrolled in the COV1001 Ad26.COV2.S trial arm provided the sample. Intramuscular Ad26.COV2.S at 5x10^10 or 1x10^11 viral particles.

The germline V and J ends were trimmed by 3 bases and 1 base, with 9 bases remaining between them. This CDR3 is 14 amino acids long. Germline values: CDR1 MDHEN, CDR2 SYDVKM. Treatment: over 15 received Ad26.COV2.S at low or high dose, single or two shots; five or six received placebo; per-sample allocation not given. The investigators took samples on day 63 after the first vaccine or placebo injection. A Boston adult aged 18-55 years was the donor. Expressing Wuhan-strain SARS-CoV-2 spike, an Ad26 vector served as the vaccine. The V and J genes are TRBV28 and TRBJ1-1; D unresolved. Sequencing used peripheral blood, obtained in a trial of Ad26.COV2.S vaccine versus placebo. The source of this sequence is a person aged 18-60 years who received the Ad26.COV2.S COVID-19 vaccine or a placebo. This CDR3 is CASSFRSQNTEAFF. CDR3 coding DNA: TGTGCCAGCAGTTTCAGGAGTCAGAACACTGAAGCTTTCTTT.